This record concerns one T cell receptor (beta chain) sequence. The antigen remains unidentified. V was pared by 0 bases and J by 5 bases, with 10 bases between. The CDR3 covers 14 residues. Germline V gene data show CDR1 as LGHNA and CDR2 as YNFKEQ. This table comes from immunoSEQ multiplex PCR, and its TCRdb copy is limited to in-frame clones, with some not included. Of about 130,000 clones listed, 88% are singletons. The data were taken from a study of T cell responses to AZD1222 COVID-19 vaccine. Study-wide results and limits: Baseline seropositivity characterized only a handful of AZD1222 recipients. Vaccine-associated CD4 TCRs ranged over spike, dominating at 160-218 and 743-854. The donors showed a predominance of white British ancestry and of females, with possible underestimation of clonal diversity.

The material sequenced was peripheral blood, taken on day 0 of AZD1222 vaccination. The clonotype comes from an adult in good health. The rearrangement joins TRBV4-2 to TRBJ1-1, with D uncertain. The CDR3 sequence is CASSQDNHGTEAFF. In nucleotides, the CDR3 is TGTGCCAGCAGCCAAGATAATCATGGGACTGAAGCTTTCTTT.